This TCR beta chain was obtained from a study of T-cell reconstitution after alpha-beta-depleted transplantation in children. This CDR3 has 16 amino acids. The germline V gene encodes CDR1 SGHRS and CDR2 YFSETQ. Deletions cut 4 bases from V and 7 bases from J, with 18 bases between. At least ten counts were recorded for this clonotype. Molecular barcoding with unique molecular identifiers was used for the TCRbeta library. MiXCR, applied by TCRdb to the PCR reads, yields one record per CDR3 protein. The sample consists of approximately 83,000 distinct CDR3 sequences, 9% to 15% of them appearing once. The origin of this receptor is a human donor who donated a stem cell graft to a child with inherited bone marrow failure. Specimen: PBMCs from the stem cell graft donor, collected from the stem cell graft. V gene TRBV5-1 combines with J gene TRBJ1-6; D gene uncertain. Here the CDR3 DNA reads TGCGCCAGCAGCCTTTTGGGCTCGGCCGGGAATTCACCCCTCCACTTT. It is translated as CASSLLGSAGNSPLHF.